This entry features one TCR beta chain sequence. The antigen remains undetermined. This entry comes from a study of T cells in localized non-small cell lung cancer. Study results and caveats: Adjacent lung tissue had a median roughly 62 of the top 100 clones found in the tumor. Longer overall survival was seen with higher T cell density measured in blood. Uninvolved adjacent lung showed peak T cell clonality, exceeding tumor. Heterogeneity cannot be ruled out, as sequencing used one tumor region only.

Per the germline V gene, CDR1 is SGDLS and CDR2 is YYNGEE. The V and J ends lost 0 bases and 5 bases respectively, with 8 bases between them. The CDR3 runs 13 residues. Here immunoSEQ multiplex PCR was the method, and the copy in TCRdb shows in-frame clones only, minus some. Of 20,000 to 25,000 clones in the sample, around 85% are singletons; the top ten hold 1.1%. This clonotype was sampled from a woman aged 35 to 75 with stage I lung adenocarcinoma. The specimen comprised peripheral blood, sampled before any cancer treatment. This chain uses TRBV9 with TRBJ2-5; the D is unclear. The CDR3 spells CASSVGVSETQYF. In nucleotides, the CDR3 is TGTGCCAGCAGCGTAGGGGTGTCGGAGACCCAGTACTTC. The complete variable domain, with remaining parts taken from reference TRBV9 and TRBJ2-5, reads DSGVTQTPKHLITATGQRVTLRCSPRSGDLSVYWYQQSLDQGLQFLIQYYNGEERAKGNILERFSAQQFPDLHSELNLSSLELGDSALYFCASSVGVSETQYFGPGTRLLVL.